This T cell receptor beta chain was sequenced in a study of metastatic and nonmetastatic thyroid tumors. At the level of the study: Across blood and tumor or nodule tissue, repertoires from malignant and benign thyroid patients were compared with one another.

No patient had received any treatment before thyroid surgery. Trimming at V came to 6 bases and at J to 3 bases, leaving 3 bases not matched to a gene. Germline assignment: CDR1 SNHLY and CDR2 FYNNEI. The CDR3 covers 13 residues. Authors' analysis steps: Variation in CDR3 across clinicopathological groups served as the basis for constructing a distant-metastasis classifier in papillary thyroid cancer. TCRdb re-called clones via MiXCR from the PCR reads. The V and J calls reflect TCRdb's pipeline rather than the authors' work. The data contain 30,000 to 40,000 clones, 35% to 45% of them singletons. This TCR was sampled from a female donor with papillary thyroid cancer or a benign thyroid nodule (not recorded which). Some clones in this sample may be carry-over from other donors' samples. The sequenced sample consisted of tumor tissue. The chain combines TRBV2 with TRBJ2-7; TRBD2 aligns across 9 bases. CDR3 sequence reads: CASSLTSGYEQYF. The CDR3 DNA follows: TGTGCCAGCAGCTTGACTAGCGGCTACGAGCAGTACTTC. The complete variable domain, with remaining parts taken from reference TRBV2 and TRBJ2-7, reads EPEVTQTPSHQVTQMGQEVILRCVPISNHLYFYWYRQILGQKVEFLVSFYNNEISEKSEIFDDQFSVERPDGSNFTLKIRSTKLEDSAMYFCASSLTSGYEQYFGPGTRLTVT.